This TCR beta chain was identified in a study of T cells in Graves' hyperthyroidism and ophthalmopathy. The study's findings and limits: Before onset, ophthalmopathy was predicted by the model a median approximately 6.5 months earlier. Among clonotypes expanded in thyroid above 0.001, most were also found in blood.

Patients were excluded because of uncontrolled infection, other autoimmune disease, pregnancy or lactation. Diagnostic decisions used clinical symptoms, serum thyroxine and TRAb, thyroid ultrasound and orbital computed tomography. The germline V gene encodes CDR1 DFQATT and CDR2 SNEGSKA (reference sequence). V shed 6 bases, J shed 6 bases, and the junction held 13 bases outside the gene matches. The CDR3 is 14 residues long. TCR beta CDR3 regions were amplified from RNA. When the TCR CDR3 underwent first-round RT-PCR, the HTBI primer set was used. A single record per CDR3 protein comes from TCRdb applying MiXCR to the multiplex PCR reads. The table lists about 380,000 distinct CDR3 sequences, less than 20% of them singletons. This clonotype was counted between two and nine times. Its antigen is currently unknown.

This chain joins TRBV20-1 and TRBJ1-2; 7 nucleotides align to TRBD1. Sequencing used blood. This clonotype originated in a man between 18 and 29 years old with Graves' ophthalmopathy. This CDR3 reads CSAQRPDRADGYTF. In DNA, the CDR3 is TGCAGTGCCCAGAGGCCCGACAGGGCCGATGGCTACACCTTC.